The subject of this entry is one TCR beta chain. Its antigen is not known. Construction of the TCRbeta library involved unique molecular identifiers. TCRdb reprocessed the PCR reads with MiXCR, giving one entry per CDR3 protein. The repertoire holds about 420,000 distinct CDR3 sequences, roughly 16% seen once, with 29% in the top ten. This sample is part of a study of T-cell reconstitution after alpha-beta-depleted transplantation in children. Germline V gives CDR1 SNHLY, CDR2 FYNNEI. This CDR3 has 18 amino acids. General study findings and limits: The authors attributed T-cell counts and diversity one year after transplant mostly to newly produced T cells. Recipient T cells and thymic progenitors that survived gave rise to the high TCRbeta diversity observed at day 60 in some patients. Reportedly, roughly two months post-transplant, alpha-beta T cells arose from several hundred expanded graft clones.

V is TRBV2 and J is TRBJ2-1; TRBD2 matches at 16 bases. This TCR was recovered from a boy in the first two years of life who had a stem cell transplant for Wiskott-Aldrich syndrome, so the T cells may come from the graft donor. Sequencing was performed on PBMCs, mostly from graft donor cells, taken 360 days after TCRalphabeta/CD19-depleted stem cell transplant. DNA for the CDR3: TGTACCTGCAGTCTCGCCCCTCCGGGACTAGCGGGAGGGAATGAGCAGTTCTTC. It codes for CTCSLAPPGLAGGNEQFF.